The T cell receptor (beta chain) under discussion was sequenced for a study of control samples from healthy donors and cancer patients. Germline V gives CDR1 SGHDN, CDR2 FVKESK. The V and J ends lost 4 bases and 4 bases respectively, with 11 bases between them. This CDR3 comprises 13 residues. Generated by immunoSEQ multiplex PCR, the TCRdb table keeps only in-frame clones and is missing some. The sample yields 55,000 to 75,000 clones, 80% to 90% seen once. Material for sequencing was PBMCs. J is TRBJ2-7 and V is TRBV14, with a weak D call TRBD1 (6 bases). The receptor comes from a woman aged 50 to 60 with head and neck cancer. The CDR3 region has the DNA TGTGCCAGCAGCCTCGACAGGTTATACGAGCAGTACTTC. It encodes CASSLDRLYEQYF.